The TCR beta chain described here comes from a study of blood T cell repertoires in COVID-19. TCRdb keeps only in-frame clones here, not all; method: immunoSEQ multiplex PCR. The profile shows under 400,000 clones, 90% of them singletons. With 8 bases clipped from V and 1 base from J, the junction kept 14 bases outside the gene matches. CDR1 and CDR2 from the germline V gene are LGHDT and YNNKEL (reference sequence). This CDR3 contains 18 residues. This chain links TRBV3-1 (or the pseudogene TRBV3-2) with TRBJ2-3; 11 nucleotides match TRBD2. The specimen was peripheral blood. The sequence derives from a man between 18 and 29 years old with active or convalescent COVID-19. CDR3: CASSTLAGDIKGTDTQYF. DNA of the CDR3: TGTGCCAGCTCTACACTAGCGGGAGATATAAAGGGCACAGATACGCAGTATTTT.